Shown below are 27 T cell receptor beta chains from a single sample sequenced in a study of cytomegalovirus exposure and HLA in healthy donors (dated 2017 in TCRdb). The library was produced with the immunoSEQ multiplex PCR assay. TCRdb took this table from immuneACCESS and kept in-frame rearrangements with V and J called. Such tables lack part of the clones; where checked against another copy, unresolved V genes explain under half of the gap, and the rest is unexplained. The sample profile shows tens of thousands of clones; roughly nine tenths of them were found once. The ten largest clones represent just over 3% of the sample. Sequenced material: PBMCs. The receptor set was obtained from a man aged 18 to 30 in good health and CMV-seronegative.

The CDR3 DNA is TGTGCCAGCAGCCCCCGCCGGGTGGTTGTCGAGACCCAGTACTTC. Its protein is CASSPRRVVVETQYF. This chain connects TRBV11-2 to TRBJ2-5, with D uncertain. CDR1 is SGHAT and CDR2 is FQNNGV in the germline V gene. V was cut by 5 bases and J by 5 bases, with 18 bases left in between. The CDR3 is 15 amino acids.

The chain links TRBV19 to TRBJ2-2; perhaps TRBD1 as D (5 bases). The CDR3 extends over 15 amino acids. Trimming pared 7 bases from V and 1 base from J, leaving 13 bases between. Per the germline V gene, CDR1 is LNHDA and CDR2 is SQIVND (reference sequence). The chain's CDR3 is CASTDGAGNTGELFF. In nucleotides, the CDR3 is TGTGCCAGTACCGATGGGGCCGGGAACACCGGGGAGCTGTTTTTT.

This chain links TRBV7-2 with TRBJ2-1; D remains ambiguous. The CDR3 loop spans 14 amino acids. Germline V gives CDR1 SGHTA, CDR2 FQGNSA. Trimming pared 4 bases from V and 7 bases from J, leaving 14 bases between. The CDR3 nucleotides are TGTGCCAGCAGCTCCCCCCCGAGTGGTAATGAGCAGTTCTTC. It translates to CASSSPPSGNEQFF.

This clone was seen more than once but under ten times. The chain has TRBV9 and TRBJ1-2; D may be TRBD1 (5 bases). Germline V gene data show CDR1 as SGDLS and CDR2 as YYNGEE. The CDR3 has 12 residues. V was trimmed by 6 bases and J by 9 bases, leaving 15 bases between them. CDR3 region: CASTKEGYRYTF. In DNA, the CDR3 is TGTGCCAGCACCAAGGAGGGGTATCGCTACACCTTC.

V usage is TRBV5-6 and J usage is TRBJ2-7, with 8 bases aligning to TRBD1. The CDR3 totals 15 residues. The V segment lost 2 bases and the J segment 2 bases; nucleotides outside the gene matches: 6. The germline CDR1 and CDR2 sequences are SGHDT and YYEEEE. This CDR3 is CASSFGLTGAYEQYF. The CDR3 DNA reads TGTGCCAGCAGCTTTGGGCTGACAGGGGCCTACGAGCAGTACTTC.

A single count supports this clone. The V call is TRBV19, the J call TRBJ2-7, with 14 bases matching TRBD2. The CDR3 is 15 residues long. Germline trimming cut 4 bases from V and 4 bases from J; bases unmatched to any gene: 3. In germline, CDR1 is LNHDA, CDR2 SQIVND (reference sequence). The chain's CDR3 is CASSNGLAGGYEQYF. The CDR3 DNA reads TGTGCCAGTAGTAACGGACTAGCGGGAGGTTACGAGCAGTACTTC.

The chain recombines TRBV4-2 with TRBJ2-7; TRBD2 might be the D (5 bases). V was trimmed by 1 base and J by 0 bases, leaving 10 bases between them. The CDR3 has 15 amino acids. Germline assignment: CDR1 LGHNA and CDR2 YNFKEQ. DNA of the CDR3: TGTGCCAGCAGCCAAGGGGAGTCAATCTCCTACGAGCAGTACTTC. This translates into CASSQGESISYEQYF.

The rearrangement uses TRBV7-3 and TRBJ1-1, with a weak D call TRBD1 (5 bases). CDR1 SGHTA and CDR2 FQGTGA come from the germline V gene. This CDR3 has 13 amino acids. Trimming cost V 2 bases and J 4 bases, with 8 bases left between them. The CDR3 here is CASSLSGGTEAFF. For the CDR3, the DNA is TGTGCCAGCAGCTTATCCGGGGGCACTGAAGCTTTCTTT.

The genes are TRBV5-4 and TRBJ1-2, with D hard to call. The germline CDR1 and CDR2 sequences are SGHNT and YYREEE (reference sequence). The length of the CDR3 is 13 residues. V lost 4 bases to trimming and J lost 2 bases, with 9 bases between them. CDR3 in amino acids: CASSPDKNYGYTF. The CDR3 DNA follows: TGTGCCAGCAGCCCTGACAAAAACTATGGCTACACCTTC.

The V gene is TRBV6-5, the J gene TRBJ1-2; 7 bases line up with TRBD1. V shed 6 bases and J 1 base; nucleotides not matched to a gene: 5. The germline V gene has CDR1 MNHEY and CDR2 SVGAGI. The length of the CDR3 is 14 residues. CDR3 coding DNA: TGTGCCAGCAGCGTCCAGGGGGTTAACTATGGCTACACCTTC. Its translation: CASSVQGVNYGYTF.

A single count supports this clone. This chain links TRBV2 with TRBJ2-7, with a weak D call TRBD1 (6 bases). The CDR3 covers 16 residues. V was shortened by 3 bases and J by 7 bases, with 22 bases between the two germline ends. Germline CDR1 reads SNHLY; CDR2 reads FYNNEI. CDR3 sequence reads: CASSESGGYTTGEQYF. CDR3 DNA: TGTGCCAGCAGTGAGTCTGGGGGCTATACTACGGGGGAGCAGTACTTC.

The J gene is TRBJ2-7, the V gene TRBV9; possibly TRBD1 for D (6 bases). V lost 3 bases, J lost 1 base, and 11 bases lay in between. The CDR3 contains 14 residues. From germline, CDR1 is SGDLS and CDR2 YYNGEE. The CDR3 sequence: CASSAGTPSYEQYF. Here the CDR3 DNA reads TGTGCCAGCAGCGCCGGGACACCTTCCTACGAGCAGTACTTC.

The V call is TRBV7-6, the J call TRBJ2-1; 9 nucleotides match TRBD2. Germline CDR1 and CDR2: SGHVS and FNYEAQ. The ends lost 10 bases at V and 10 bases at J; junction bases unmatched: 8. The CDR3 runs 12 residues. As DNA, the CDR3 is TGTGCCAAAATAGCGGGAGCTCTGGAGCAGTTCTTC. It codes for CAKIAGALEQFF.

The chain has TRBV29-1 and TRBJ2-5; D unclear. Germline values: CDR1 SQVTM, CDR2 ANQGSEA. V dropped 0 bases and J dropped 1 base, with 9 bases sitting between them. The CDR3 spans 14 residues. For the CDR3, the DNA is TGCAGCGTTGAAGATATGAGGATCCAAGAGACCCAGTACTTC. Protein sequence: CSVEDMRIQETQYF. The full variable domain, with the rest looked up from reference TRBV29-1 and TRBJ2-5, is SAVISQKPSRDICQRGTSLTIQCQVDSQVTMMFWYRQQPGQSLTLIATANQGSEATYESGFVIDKFPISRPNLTFSTLTVSNMSPEDSSIYLCSVEDMRIQETQYFGPGTRLLVL.

The chain carries TRBV27 and TRBJ2-1; 13 bases fit TRBD2. The J segment lost 7 bases and the V segment lost 5 bases, leaving 5 bases of the junction unmatched. The CDR3 extends over 15 amino acids. In germline, CDR1 is MNHEY, CDR2 SMNVEV (reference sequence). CDR3 DNA: TGTGCCAGCAGTGCAGGACTAGCGGGAGAAAATGAGCAGTTCTTC. Translation: CASSAGLAGENEQFF.

The chain employs TRBV18 and TRBJ2-5, with 11 positions matching TRBD2. Trimming at V came to 5 bases and at J to 3 bases, leaving 11 bases not matched to a gene. Germline values: CDR1 KGHSH, CDR2 LQKENI. The CDR3 is made up of 17 amino acids. This CDR3 is CASSILAGGPREETQYF. The CDR3 DNA reads as TGTGCCAGCTCAATCTTAGCGGGAGGGCCGCGGGAAGAGACCCAGTACTTC.

This clone occurred once. The genes are TRBV4-3 and TRBJ2-7, with 7 bases matching TRBD1. The CDR3 consists of 15 residues. The V segment lost 3 bases and the J segment 2 bases; nucleotides outside the gene matches: 7. In germline, CDR1 is LGHNA, CDR2 YSLEER. The CDR3 coding sequence is TGCGCCAGCAGCCAGGGTAGACAGGGCCCCTACGAGCAGTACTTC. Encoded protein: CASSQGRQGPYEQYF.

The chain employs TRBV18 and TRBJ1-5; D may be TRBD1 (6 bases). Germline-derived CDR1 and CDR2 are KGHSH and LQKENI. Deletions cut 2 bases from V and 4 bases from J, with 12 bases between. The length of the CDR3 is 15 residues. The DNA for the CDR3 is TGTGCCAGCTCACCAGGAGGGGGAGGGAATCAGCCCCAGCATTTT. It specifies CASSPGGGGNQPQHF.

The chain joins TRBV27 to TRBJ2-2; 9 bases match TRBD1. Per germline, CDR1 MNHEY and CDR2 SMNVEV (reference sequence). Trimming took 4 bases from V and 5 from J; bases not matched to a gene: 2. CDR3 length: 14 residues. CDR3 region: CASSSTGGTGELFF. For the CDR3, the DNA is TGTGCCAGCAGTTCGACAGGGGGGACCGGGGAGCTGTTTTTT.

The J gene is TRBJ1-2, the V gene TRBV14; D is unresolved. Germline V lookup: CDR1 SGHDN, CDR2 FVKESK. The CDR3 is 12 residues long. V was cut by 4 bases and J by 8 bases, with 11 bases left in between. For the CDR3, the DNA is TGTGCCAGCAGCCTGAACAGCCTCGGCTACACCTTC. As protein: CASSLNSLGYTF.

The chain has TRBV12-5 and TRBJ2-1, with a weak D call TRBD1 (6 bases). Between the trimmed V and J ends, which lost 2 bases and 5 bases, there was a span of 13 bases. The germline V gene encodes CDR1 LGHNT and CDR2 FRNRAP. There are 15 residues in the CDR3. The CDR3 coding sequence is TGTGCTAGTGGTTTGTCGGGGACATGGAACAATGAGCAGTTCTTC. Protein sequence: CASGLSGTWNNEQFF.

The chain carries TRBV10-3 and TRBJ2-1; 8 bases match TRBD1. Germline lookup yields CDR1 ENHRY and CDR2 SYGVKD. CDR3 length equals 18 residues. With 5 bases clipped from V and 3 bases from J, the junction kept 15 bases outside the gene matches. CDR3 amino acids: CAISSQTGANFLYNEQFF. DNA for the CDR3: TGTGCCATCAGTTCCCAGACAGGGGCGAATTTTCTCTACAATGAGCAGTTCTTC.

J is TRBJ2-7 and V is TRBV28; no clear D gene. The CDR3 extends over 11 amino acids. Germline CDR1 is MDHEN and CDR2 is SYDVKM. Deletions cut 6 bases from V and 3 bases from J, with 6 bases between. CDR3 sequence reads: CASSHGYEQYF. For the CDR3, the DNA is TGTGCCAGCAGCCACGGCTACGAGCAGTACTTC.

With regard to this clone: Because the CDR3's place on the DNA is in doubt, the DNA is left out and the CDR3 is given as listed by TCRdb. This chain connects TRBV12-2 to TRBJ2-1; the listed D gene, TRBD2, was not tested against the DNA. TRBV12-2 is a listed pseudogene. Termini included, the CDR3 measures 16 amino acids. This chain's CDR3 is CASRFGGGAYYNEQFF.

This chain links TRBV7-2 with TRBJ2-6, with 10 bases identical to TRBD2. With V trimmed by 0 bases and J by 4 bases, 15 bases remained unmatched. The CDR3 runs 21 residues. Germline V gene data show CDR1 as SGHTA and CDR2 as FQGNSA. CDR3 region: CASSLAAGGPISVSGANVLTF. In DNA, the CDR3 is TGTGCCAGCAGCTTAGCAGCGGGAGGGCCGATCAGTGTTTCCGGGGCCAACGTCCTGACTTTC.

The chain recombines TRBV7-2 with TRBJ2-5; no definite D call. The CDR3 contains 15 residues. V gave up 2 bases and J gave up 5 bases, with 15 bases separating them. Germline loops: CDR1 SGHTA, CDR2 FQGNSA. The CDR3 reads CASSLLRFFQETQYF. CDR3 in DNA: TGTGCCAGCAGCTTATTGAGGTTCTTCCAGGAGACCCAGTACTTC.

The chain carries TRBV28 and TRBJ1-5; no definite D call. The CDR3 extends over 14 amino acids. CDR1 is MDHEN, CDR2 SYDVKM, per germline. Deletions cut 4 bases from V and 7 bases from J, with 14 bases between. The CDR3 nucleotides are TGTGCCAGCAGTTCGAGACACCCCGGACAGCCCCAGCATTTT. It yields the protein CASSSRHPGQPQHF.